The clone carrying this T cell receptor beta chain was picked up one time. The authors ran a second PCR of 7 to 11 cycles using a sample-barcoded 5' primer and a J-beta primer mix. Using its own MiXCR run on the 5' RACE reads, TCRdb lists one record per CDR3 protein. This table holds around 500,000 distinct CDR3 sequences, around half found once. The data originate from a study of blood T cells in healthy people across ages. The CDR3 has 14 amino acids. Trimming removed 3 bases from V and 11 bases from J, with 20 bases in between. Germline-derived CDR1 and CDR2 are SGDLS and YYNGEE. The donors, aged about 6 to 100, were healthy Caucasians from Russia. Approximately 10 milliliters was the volume of peripheral blood drawn from each donor.

The chain combines TRBV9 with TRBJ1-1; a weak D match, TRBD1 (6 bases). Material for sequencing was blood. The sequence was obtained from a man older than 75 in good health. CDR3 DNA sequence: TGTGCCAGCAGCGCCCAGACAGGAGTCGGGTTTGCTTTCTTT. This encodes CASSAQTGVGFAFF.